These 31 T cell receptor beta chains share one sample of origin, sequenced in a study of blood T cell repertoires in COVID-19. TCRdb keeps only in-frame clones here, not all; method: immunoSEQ multiplex PCR. The profile covers about 240,000 clones, with approximately 85% appearing a single time and roughly 12% taken by the ten largest. Material for sequencing was peripheral blood. Every receptor here comes from a woman aged 60-75 years with active or convalescent COVID-19.

The rearrangement uses TRBV30 and TRBJ2-7; weak D call: TRBD2 (7 bases). The CDR3 extends over 14 amino acids. Germline V gives CDR1 GTSNPN, CDR2 SVGIG (reference sequence). V was pared by 1 base and J by 4 bases, with 14 bases between. Here the CDR3 reads CAWSGPGGLYEQYF. As DNA, the CDR3 is TGTGCCTGGAGTGGTCCCGGGGGGCTGTACGAGCAGTACTTC.

The chain couples TRBV29-1 to TRBJ1-1, with D tentatively TRBD1 (6 bases). Germline CDR1 and CDR2: SQVTM and ANQGSEA. This CDR3 has 13 amino acids. With 4 bases removed from V and 3 bases from J, the gap between germline ends came to 12 bases. CDR3 DNA sequence: TGCAGCGTTGGAACAGGGTTGTACACTGAAGCTTTCTTT. Translating it yields CSVGTGLYTEAFF.

The rearrangement uses TRBV4-3 and TRBJ2-7, with 10 bases aligning to TRBD1. CDR3 size: 16 residues. The V and J ends lost 2 bases and 5 bases, in that order; junction bases with no gene match: 9. CDR1 and CDR2 from the germline V gene are LGHNA and YSLEER. As DNA, the CDR3 is TGCGCCAGCAGCCAAAGATGGGACAGGGGAGGCGACGAGCAGTACTTC. This translates into CASSQRWDRGGDEQYF.

The V call is TRBV4-1, the J call TRBJ2-3; D is ambiguous. The CDR3 totals 15 residues. Deletions cut 1 base from V and 0 bases from J, with 8 bases between. The germline V gene encodes CDR1 MGHRA and CDR2 YSYEKL. CDR3: CASSQAHPSTDTQYF. In nucleotides, the CDR3 is TGCGCCAGCAGCCAAGCACACCCTAGCACAGATACGCAGTATTTT.

The sample holds a few counts of this clone. The rearrangement uses TRBV29-1 and TRBJ1-2; 7 nucleotides agree with TRBD1. V was pared by 7 bases and J by 6 bases, with 5 bases of the junction left unmatched. CDR1 is SQVTM, CDR2 ANQGSEA, per germline. The CDR3 consists of 11 residues. The CDR3 is CSGQGGHGYTF. DNA of the CDR3: TGCAGCGGACAGGGAGGCCATGGCTACACCTTC.

CDR3: CASSTERYTEAFF. For the CDR3, the DNA is TGTGCCTCTTCGACGGAGAGGTACACTGAAGCTTTCTTT. The rearrangement joins TRBV6-5 to TRBJ1-1; unclear D gene. Germline V gives CDR1 MNHEY, CDR2 SVGAGI. This CDR3 region has 13 residues. Between the trimmed V and J ends, which lost 11 bases and 3 bases, there was a span of 16 bases.

Notes on this clone: A read error may produce the germline difference seen at one junction end. The chain couples TRBV7-9 to TRBJ1-6; D is unclear. The CDR3 spans 17 residues. Germline V gene sequence: CDR1 SEHNR, CDR2 FQNEAQ (reference sequence). CDR3 bases: TGTGCCAGCAGCCTAGCCCCCCCTGGGAGATATAATTCACCCCTCCACTTT. It specifies CASSLAPPGRYNSPLHF. The full variable domain, in which reference TRBV7-9 and TRBJ1-6 provide the parts outside the CDR3, is DTGVSQNPRHKITKRGQNVTFRCDPISEHNRLYWYRQTLGQGPEFLTYFQNEAQLEKSRLLSDRFSAERPKGSFSTLEIQRTEQGDSAMYLCASSLAPPGRYNSPLHFGNGTRLTVT.

DNA for the CDR3: TGTGCCAGCAGCCAAGGCCAGGCCCAAATCAACGAGCAGTACTTC. The encoded protein is CASSQGQAQINEQYF. The chain uses TRBV3-1 (or the pseudogene TRBV3-2) and TRBJ2-7; D uncertain. The CDR3 sequence is 15 residues long. Germline-derived CDR1 and CDR2 are LGHDT and YNNKEL (reference sequence). Trimming shortened V by 1 base and J by 5 bases, and 15 bases separated the two germline ends.

This chain uses TRBV5-1 with TRBJ2-2; tentative D call: TRBD2 (6 bases). The CDR3 consists of 14 residues. Germline V gene lookup returns CDR1 SGHRS and CDR2 YFSETQ. With 2 bases removed from V and 7 bases from J, the gap between germline ends came to 12 bases. The DNA of the CDR3 is TGCGCCAGCAGCTTCTCCCAGGGAGGCGGGGAGCTGTTTTTT. This sequence encodes CASSFSQGGGELFF.

The chain employs TRBV9 and TRBJ2-3; 7 bases fit TRBD1. J lost 3 bases, V lost 4 bases, and 5 bases had no gene match. Germline loops: CDR1 SGDLS, CDR2 YYNGEE. The CDR3 contains 14 residues. DNA for the CDR3: TGTGCCAGCAGCTCAGGGGGTTGGACAGATACGCAGTATTTT. Encoded protein: CASSSGGWTDTQYF.

The chain is built from TRBV5-6 and TRBJ2-2, with D tentatively TRBD1 (5 bases). Per the germline V gene, CDR1 is SGHDT and CDR2 is YYEEEE. The CDR3 sequence is 14 residues long. V was pared by 0 bases and J by 6 bases, with 9 bases between. The CDR3 is CASSLAGLAGELFF. CDR3 nucleotides: TGTGCCAGCAGCTTGGCAGGGTTAGCCGGGGAGCTGTTTTTT.

This chain connects TRBV3-1 (or the pseudogene TRBV3-2) to TRBJ2-7, with 7 bases lining up with TRBD1. The CDR3 is 18 amino acids. V was pared by 1 base and J by 1 base, with 13 bases of the junction left unmatched. Germline V gives CDR1 LGHDT, CDR2 YNNKEL (reference sequence). The DNA of the CDR3 is TGTGCCAGCAGCCAAGCCTTTCGGGACAGCCCAAAGTCCTACGAGCAGTACTTC. Its protein is CASSQAFRDSPKSYEQYF.

The chain is built from TRBV5-6 and TRBJ2-4, with 10 bases identical to TRBD1. The CDR3 loop spans 16 amino acids. Trimming took 5 bases from V and 3 from J; bases not matched to a gene: 8. Germline V gene sequence: CDR1 SGHDT, CDR2 YYEEEE. CDR3 nucleotide sequence: TGTGCCAGCAGTTCTCCGGGACAGGGGATCAAAAACATTCAGTACTTC. The encoded protein is CASSSPGQGIKNIQYF.

The chain joins TRBV5-1 to TRBJ1-2, with TRBD1 matching 8 bases. CDR1 SGHRS and CDR2 YFSETQ come from the germline V gene. This CDR3 has 15 amino acids. V shed 5 bases and J 0 bases; nucleotides not matched to a gene: 6. CDR3 sequence reads: CASRWTGITNYGYTF. The CDR3 coding sequence is TGCGCCAGCAGGTGGACAGGGATAACTAACTATGGCTACACCTTC.

The V gene is TRBV15, the J gene TRBJ1-1; D is undetermined. V lost 0 bases and J lost 11, with 13 bases in between. The CDR3 spans 13 residues. Germline assignment: CDR1 LNHNV and CDR2 YYDKDF (reference sequence). This CDR3 is CATSRDRIGRAFF. As DNA, the CDR3 is TGTGCCACCAGCAGAGATCGTATAGGGAGGGCTTTCTTT.

The chain recombines TRBV29-1 with TRBJ1-1; maybe TRBD1 (6 bases). The V end lost 3 bases, the J end lost 9 bases, and 20 bases lay between the germline ends. Per germline, CDR1 SQVTM and CDR2 ANQGSEA. This CDR3 comprises 14 residues. The CDR3 DNA sequence: TGCAGCGTTGAGACGGCGGGGGGGGCCGATAAAGCTTTCTTT. Amino acid sequence: CSVETAGGADKAFF.

The V call is TRBV29-1, the J call TRBJ2-3; a weak D match, TRBD1 (5 bases). Germline V CDR1 and CDR2: SQVTM, ANQGSEA. The CDR3 sequence is 14 residues long. Trimming pared 3 bases from V and 4 bases from J, leaving 14 bases between. Written as DNA, the CDR3 is TGCAGCGTTGAGGCAGGGAAAGGCGCAGATACGCAGTATTTT. It is translated as CSVEAGKGADTQYF.

The chain employs TRBV30 and TRBJ1-3, with TRBD1 matching over 7 bases. Germline V gene sequence: CDR1 GTSNPN, CDR2 SVGIG (reference sequence). V dropped 2 bases and J dropped 2; count of bases not matched to a gene: 3. The CDR3 length is 14 residues. DNA for the CDR3: TGTGCCTGGAGTCGTGGGACAGCTGGAAACACCATATATTTT. Its protein is CAWSRGTAGNTIYF.

This clone appeared once. V usage is TRBV6-5 and J usage is TRBJ2-3; D ambiguous. The V end was cut by 6 bases, the J end by 1 base, with 5 bases between. CDR1 and CDR2 (germline): MNHEY, SVGAGI. The CDR3 sequence is 12 residues long. The CDR3: CASSAGTDTQYF. CDR3 bases: TGTGCCAGCAGCGCGGGCACAGATACGCAGTATTTT.

This chain uses TRBV12-3 or TRBV12-4 with TRBJ1-1, with a tentative D call TRBD1 (5 bases). The V end lost 0 bases, the J end lost 7 bases, and 9 bases lay between the germline ends. The CDR3 is made up of 13 amino acids. This chain's CDR3 is CASSLAQGVEAFF. CDR3 bases: TGTGCCAGCAGTTTAGCCCAAGGGGTTGAAGCTTTCTTT.

J is TRBJ2-1 and V is TRBV5-6, with TRBD2 identical over 8 bases. The V gene's germline CDR1 is SGHDT and CDR2 YYEEEE. Losses at the gene ends were 2 bases for V and 9 bases for J; bases not matched to a gene: 13. The CDR3 has 16 amino acids. Here the CDR3 DNA reads TGTGCCAGCAGCTTAGCGTCGGGGGGGCCTTTGAGTGAGCAGTTCTTC. It is translated as CASSLASGGPLSEQFF.

CDR3 coding DNA: TGTGCCAGCAGCCCCCGCAGTGGGAGCGAGCAGTACTTC. Its protein is CASSPRSGSEQYF. The chain carries TRBV3-1 (or the pseudogene TRBV3-2) and TRBJ2-7; the D gene is possibly TRBD2 (5 bases). V was shortened by 4 bases and J by 6 bases, with 13 bases between the two germline ends. Looked up from germline, CDR1 is LGHDT and CDR2 is YNNKEL (reference sequence). The length of the CDR3 is 13 residues.

There are a few counts of this clone. The rearrangement links TRBV19 to TRBJ1-2; 8 bases map to TRBD1. This CDR3 comprises 13 residues. The V segment lost 5 bases and the J segment 3 bases; nucleotides outside the gene matches: 2. Germline values: CDR1 LNHDA, CDR2 SQIVND (reference sequence). Here the CDR3 reads CASSGQGYYGYTF. CDR3 nucleotides: TGTGCCAGTAGTGGACAGGGATACTATGGCTACACCTTC.

The chain recombines TRBV4-3 with TRBJ2-7; no reliable D call. The CDR3 is made up of 15 amino acids. Germline-derived CDR1 and CDR2 are LGHNA and YSLEER. V was shortened by 0 bases and J by 0 bases, with 9 bases between the two germline ends. The CDR3 DNA is TGCGCCAGCAGCCAAGAAGCCGTCCTCTCCTACGAGCAGTACTTC. It specifies CASSQEAVLSYEQYF.

The chain recombines TRBV4-1 with TRBJ1-6; D call uncertain. This CDR3 contains 14 residues. V lost 0 bases to trimming and J lost 10 bases, with 10 bases between them. Germline V lookup: CDR1 MGHRA, CDR2 YSYEKL. CDR3 protein: CASSQDRGRSPLHF. CDR3 in DNA: TGCGCCAGCAGCCAAGACCGGGGAAGGTCACCCCTCCACTTT.

This rearrangement joins TRBV4-1 to TRBJ2-7; tentatively, D is TRBD1 (6 bases). Trimming shortened V by 4 bases and J by 2 bases, and 12 bases separated the two germline ends. This CDR3 spans 14 amino acids. The germline gives CDR1 MGHRA, CDR2 YSYEKL. The CDR3 coding sequence is TGCGCCAGCAGCCGAGGGGACATCCCCTACGAGCAGTACTTC. Translation: CASSRGDIPYEQYF.

This clone showed up just a few times. This rearrangement joins TRBV7-8 to TRBJ1-5, with TRBD1 as a possible D gene (5 bases). CDR1 is SGHVS, CDR2 FQNEAQ, per germline. Trimming removed 5 bases from V and 0 bases from J, with 14 bases in between. The CDR3 length is 16 residues. Written as DNA, the CDR3 is TGTGCCAGCAGCGGAGTCGGGGGGGTTAGCAATCAGCCCCAGCATTTT. Amino acids: CASSGVGGVSNQPQHF.

V and J are TRBV11-2 and TRBJ1-3; D is unclear. Trimming took 1 base from V and 4 from J, leaving 5 bases between them. The V gene's germline CDR1 is SGHAT and CDR2 FQNNGV. The CDR3 is 13 amino acids. The CDR3: CASSLVVGNTIYF. The CDR3 DNA reads TGTGCCAGCAGCTTAGTCGTAGGAAACACCATATATTTT.

The chain combines TRBV3-1 (or the pseudogene TRBV3-2) with TRBJ2-1, with D maybe TRBD1 (6 bases). This CDR3 contains 15 residues. Germline lookup yields CDR1 LGHDT and CDR2 YNNKEL (reference sequence). Trimming took off 1 base at V and 10 bases at J, with 17 bases between the two ends. CDR3 region: CASSQVQGRNSEQFF. CDR3 DNA: TGTGCCAGCAGCCAAGTGCAGGGGCGGAACTCCGAGCAGTTCTTC.

This CDR3 is CASSPGGVPSAGELFF. Written as DNA, the CDR3 is TGTGCCAGCAGCCCCGGGGGGGTCCCCTCGGCCGGGGAGCTGTTTTTT. The gene calls are TRBV7-8 and TRBJ2-2, with 8 bases that match TRBD2. The CDR3 is 16 amino acids. CDR1 and CDR2 from the germline V gene are SGHVS and FQNEAQ. With 5 bases clipped from V and 6 bases from J, the junction kept 11 bases outside the gene matches. Combining the CDR3 with reference TRBV7-8 and TRBJ2-2 gives the whole variable domain GAGVSQSPRYKVAKRGQDVALRCDPISGHVSLFWYQQALGQGPEFLTYFQNEAQLDKSGLPSDRFFAERPEGSVSTLKIQRTQQEDSAVYLCASSPGGVPSAGELFFGEGSRLTVL.

The chain has TRBV4-1 and TRBJ1-6; TRBD1 might be the D (6 bases). CDR1 is MGHRA and CDR2 is YSYEKL in the germline V gene. The CDR3 runs 15 residues. The CDR3 nucleotides are TGCCCCCGCAGCCGCCGACAGGCAGATAATTCACCCCTCCACTTT. It encodes CPRSRRQADNSPLHF.